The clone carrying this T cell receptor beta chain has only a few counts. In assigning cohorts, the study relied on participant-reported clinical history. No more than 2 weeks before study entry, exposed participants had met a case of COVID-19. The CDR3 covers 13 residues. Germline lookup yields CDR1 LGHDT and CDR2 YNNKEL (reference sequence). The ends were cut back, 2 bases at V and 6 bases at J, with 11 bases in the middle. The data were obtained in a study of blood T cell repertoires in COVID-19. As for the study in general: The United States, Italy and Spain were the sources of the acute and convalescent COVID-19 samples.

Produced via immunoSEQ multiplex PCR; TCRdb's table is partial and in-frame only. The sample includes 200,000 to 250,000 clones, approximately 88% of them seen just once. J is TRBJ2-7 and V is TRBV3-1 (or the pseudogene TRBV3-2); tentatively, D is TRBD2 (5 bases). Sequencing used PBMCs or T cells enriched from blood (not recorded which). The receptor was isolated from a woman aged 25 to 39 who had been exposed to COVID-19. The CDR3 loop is CASSQRESGEQYF. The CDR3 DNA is TGTGCCAGCAGCCAAAGGGAGTCGGGCGAGCAGTACTTC.